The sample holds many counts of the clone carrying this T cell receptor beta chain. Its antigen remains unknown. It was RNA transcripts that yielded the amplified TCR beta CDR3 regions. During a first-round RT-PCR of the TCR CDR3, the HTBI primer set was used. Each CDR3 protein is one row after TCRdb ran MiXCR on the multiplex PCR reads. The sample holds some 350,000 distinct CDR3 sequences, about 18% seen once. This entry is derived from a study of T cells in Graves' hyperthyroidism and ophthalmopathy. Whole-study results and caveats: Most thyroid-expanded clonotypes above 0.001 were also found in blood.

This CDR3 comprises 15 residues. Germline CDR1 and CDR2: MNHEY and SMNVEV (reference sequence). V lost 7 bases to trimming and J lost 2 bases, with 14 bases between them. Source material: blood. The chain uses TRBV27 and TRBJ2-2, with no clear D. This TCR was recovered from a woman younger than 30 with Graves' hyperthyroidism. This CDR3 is CASTPRHPNTGELFF. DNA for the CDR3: TGTGCCAGCACTCCGAGACACCCAAACACCGGGGAGCTGTTTTTT.